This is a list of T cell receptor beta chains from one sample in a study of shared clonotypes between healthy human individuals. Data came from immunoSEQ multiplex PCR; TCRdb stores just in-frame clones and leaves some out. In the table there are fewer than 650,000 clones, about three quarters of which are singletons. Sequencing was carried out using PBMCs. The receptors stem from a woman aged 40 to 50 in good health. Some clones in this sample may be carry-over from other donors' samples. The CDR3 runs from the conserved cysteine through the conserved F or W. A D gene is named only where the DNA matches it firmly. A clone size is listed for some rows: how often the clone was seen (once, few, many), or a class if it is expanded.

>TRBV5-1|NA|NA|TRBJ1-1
CASSLVEPNTEAFF
TGCGCCAGCTCCCTGGTGGAGCCGAACACTGAAGCTTTCTTT
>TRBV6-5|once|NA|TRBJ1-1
CASLASFLGTEAFF
TGTGCCAGCTTGGCCTCTTTTCTAGGCACTGAAGCTTTCTTT
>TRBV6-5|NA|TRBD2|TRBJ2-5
CASLRGGSKTQYF
TGTGCCAGCCTCCGTGGCGGGAGCAAGACCCAGTACTTC
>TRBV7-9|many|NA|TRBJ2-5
CASRFSSRETQYF
TGTGCCAGCAGGTTCAGTAGTAGGGAGACCCAGTACTTC
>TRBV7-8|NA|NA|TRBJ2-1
CASSLEGGDYNEQFF
TGTGCCAGCAGCTTAGAGGGTGGGGATTACAATGAGCAGTTCTTC
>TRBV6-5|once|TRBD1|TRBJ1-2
CASSYLGQGDYGYTF
TGTGCCAGCAGTTACCTCGGACAGGGAGACTATGGCTACACCTTC
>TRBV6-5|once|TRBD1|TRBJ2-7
CASSYLRDRRYEQYF
TGTGCCAGCAGCTACCTCCGGGACAGGAGGTACGAGCAGTACTTC
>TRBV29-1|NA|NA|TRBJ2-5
CSVEGLRGQETQYF
TGCAGCGTTGAAGGTCTTAGGGGACAAGAGACCCAGTACTTC
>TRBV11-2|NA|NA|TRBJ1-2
CASSPGPGDSYGYTF
TGTGCCAGCAGCCCCGGCCCTGGGGACTCCTATGGCTACACCTTC
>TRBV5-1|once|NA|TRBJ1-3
CASSPGTAGNTIYF
TGCGCCAGCAGCCCCGGAACAGCTGGAAACACCATATATTTT
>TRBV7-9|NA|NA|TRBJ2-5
CASSHRVAQETQYF
TGTGCCAGCAGTCATAGGGTGGCGCAAGAGACCCAGTACTTC
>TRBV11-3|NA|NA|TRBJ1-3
CASSFGTDGNTIYF
TGTGCCAGCAGCTTCGGTACAGATGGAAACACCATATATTTT
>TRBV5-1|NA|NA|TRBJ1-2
CASSLRVDYGYTF
TGCGCCAGCAGCTTGAGGGTCGACTATGGCTACACCTTC
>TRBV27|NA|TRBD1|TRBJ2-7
CASSLGQGTYEQYF
TGTGCCAGCAGTTTGGGACAGGGGACCTACGAGCAGTACTTC
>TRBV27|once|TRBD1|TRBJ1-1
CASSLNFGTGLTEAFF
TGTGCCAGCAGTTTAAACTTCGGGACAGGACTCACTGAAGCTTTCTTT
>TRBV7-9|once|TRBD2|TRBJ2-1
CASSLGLGLADEQFF
TGTGCCAGCAGCTTAGGTCTAGGGCTAGCGGATGAGCAGTTCTTC
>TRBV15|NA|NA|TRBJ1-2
CATSRDSRGSILYGYTF
TGTGCCACCAGCAGAGATTCGAGGGGATCAATTCTCTATGGCTACACCTTC
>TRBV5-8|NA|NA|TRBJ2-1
CASSLAARRNEQFF
TGTGCCAGCAGCTTGGCGGCACGTAGAAATGAGCAGTTCTTC
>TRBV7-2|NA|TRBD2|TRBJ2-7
CASSLRSGGSSYEQYF
TGTGCCAGCAGCTTAAGGTCGGGAGGGAGCTCCTACGAGCAGTACTTC
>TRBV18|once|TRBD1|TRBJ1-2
CASSPPGQGGDPYGYTF
TGTGCCAGCTCACCCCCGGGACAGGGGGGCGACCCCTATGGCTACACCTTC
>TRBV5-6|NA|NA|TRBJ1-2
CASSTGPILSTF
TGTGCCAGCAGCACGGGCCCGATCCTATCCACCTTC
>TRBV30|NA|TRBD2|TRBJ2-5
CAWSVNSGSGSWETQYF
TGTGCCTGGAGTGTAAACAGCGGGAGCGGCTCGTGGGAGACCCAGTACTTC
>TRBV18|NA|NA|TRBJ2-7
CASSPPPGPPVYEQYF
TGTGCCAGCTCACCTCCACCGGGACCCCCGGTGTACGAGCAGTACTTC
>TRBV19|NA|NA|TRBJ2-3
CASSISGVGTDTQYF
TGTGCCAGTAGTATATCAGGGGTCGGCACAGATACGCAGTATTTT
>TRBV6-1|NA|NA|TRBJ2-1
CASSEARGFSEQFF
TGTGCCAGCAGTGAAGCTAGAGGATTCAGTGAGCAGTTCTTC
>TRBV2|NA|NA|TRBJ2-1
CASRELGRSYNEQFF
TGTGCCAGCAGAGAACTAGGGCGCTCCTACAATGAGCAGTTCTTC
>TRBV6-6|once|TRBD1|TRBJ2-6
CASSATGGSGANVLTF
TGTGCCAGCAGTGCTACAGGGGGCTCTGGGGCCAACGTCCTGACTTTC
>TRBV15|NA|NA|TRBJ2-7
CATSRDFQMVQNYEQYF
TGTGCCACCAGCAGAGATTTCCAAATGGTCCAAAACTACGAGCAGTACTTC
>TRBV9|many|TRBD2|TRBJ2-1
CASSLRLAGVDEQFF
TGTGCCAGCAGCCTACGACTAGCGGGAGTAGATGAGCAGTTCTTC